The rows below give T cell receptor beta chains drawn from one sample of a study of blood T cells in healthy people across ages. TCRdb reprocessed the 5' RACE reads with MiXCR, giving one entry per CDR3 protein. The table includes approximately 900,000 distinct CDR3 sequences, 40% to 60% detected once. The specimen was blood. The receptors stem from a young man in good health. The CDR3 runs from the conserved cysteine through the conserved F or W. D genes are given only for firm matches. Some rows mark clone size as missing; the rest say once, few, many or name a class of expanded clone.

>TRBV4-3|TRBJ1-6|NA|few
CASSQEGRTYNSPLHF
TGCGCCAGCAGCCAAGAAGGGAGAACCTATAATTCACCCCTCCACTTT
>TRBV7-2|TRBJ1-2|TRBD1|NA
CASSFGQARTNYGYTF
TGTGCCAGCAGCTTTGGACAGGCTCGAACGAACTATGGCTACACCTTC
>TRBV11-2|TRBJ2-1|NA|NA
CASSLVARETQFF
TGTGCCAGCAGCTTAGTAGCTCGGGAGACCCAGTTCTTC
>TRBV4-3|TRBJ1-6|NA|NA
CASSQDRVNSPLHF
TGCGCCAGCAGCCAAGATCGGGTTAATTCACCCCTCCACTTT
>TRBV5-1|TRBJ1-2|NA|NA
CASSLMSRDNGYTF
TGCGCCAGCAGCTTGATGTCACGAGATAATGGCTACACCTTC
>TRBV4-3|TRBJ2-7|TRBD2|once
CASSQDLRGGDNEQYF
TGCGCCAGCAGCCAAGACTTGCGGGGGGGAGACAATGAGCAGTACTTC
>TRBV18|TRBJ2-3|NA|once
CASSIDRNTQYF
TGTGCCAGCTCAATCGACAGAAATACGCAGTATTTT
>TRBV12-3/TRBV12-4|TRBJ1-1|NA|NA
CASSFKGPGTEAFF
TGTGCCAGCAGTTTCAAGGGGCCGGGCACTGAAGCTTTCTTT
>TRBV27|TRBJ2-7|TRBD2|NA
CASSLRTSGVPYEQYF
TGTGCCAGCAGTCTCCGGACTAGCGGGGTTCCCTACGAGCAGTACTTC
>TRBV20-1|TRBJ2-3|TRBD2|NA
CSAAPGLAQPDTQYF
TGCAGTGCTGCCCCCGGACTAGCCCAGCCAGATACGCAGTATTTT
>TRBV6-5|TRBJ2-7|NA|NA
CASSYSSIAVLSYEQYF
TGTGCCAGCAGTTACTCGAGTATCGCCGTCCTCTCCTACGAGCAGTACTTC
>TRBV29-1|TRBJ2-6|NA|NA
CSVGGAGSGANVLTF
TGCAGCGTGGGGGGGGCCGGTTCTGGGGCCAACGTCCTGACTTTC
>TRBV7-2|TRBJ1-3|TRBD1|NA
CASSPGTGAGNTIYF
TGTGCCAGCAGCCCAGGGACAGGGGCTGGAAACACCATATATTTT
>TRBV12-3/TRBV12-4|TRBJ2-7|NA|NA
CASSLARGGGYEQYF
TGTGCCAGCAGTTTAGCGCGCGGGGGCGGCTACGAGCAGTACTTC
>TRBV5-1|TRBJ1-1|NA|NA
CASSGDVSSGEAFF
TGCGCCAGCAGCGGAGATGTGTCTAGCGGGGAAGCTTTCTTT
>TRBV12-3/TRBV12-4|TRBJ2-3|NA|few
CASSLQFSPPDTQYF
TGTGCCAGCAGTTTACAGTTCTCCCCCCCAGATACGCAGTATTTT
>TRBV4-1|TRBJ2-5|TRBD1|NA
CASSQASQGARETQYF
TGCGCCAGCAGCCAAGCGTCCCAGGGGGCTCGAGAGACCCAGTACTTC
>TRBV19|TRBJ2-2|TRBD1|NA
CASSIGTGFGELFF
TGTGCCAGTAGTATAGGGACAGGATTCGGGGAGCTGTTTTTT
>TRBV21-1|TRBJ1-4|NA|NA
CASSNTFNEKLFF
TGTGCTAGCAGCAACACCTTTAATGAAAAACTGTTTTTT
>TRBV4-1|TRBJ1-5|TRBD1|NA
CASSQEARGTQPQHF
TGCGCCAGCAGCCAAGAGGCCAGGGGGACTCAGCCCCAGCATTTT
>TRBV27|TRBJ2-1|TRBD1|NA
CASSSGTGSGMQFF
TGTGCCAGCAGTTCCGGGACAGGGTCGGGGATGCAGTTCTTC
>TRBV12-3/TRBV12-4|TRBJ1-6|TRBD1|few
CASSLGQGRRSPLHF
TGTGCCAGCAGCTTGGGACAGGGGAGGAGATCACCCCTCCACTTT
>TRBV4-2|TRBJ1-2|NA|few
CASSQDPGAARGYGYTF
TGTGCCAGCAGCCAAGACCCGGGAGCCGCAAGGGGCTATGGCTACACCTTC
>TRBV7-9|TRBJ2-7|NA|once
CASSHEIGATYEQYF
TGTGCCAGCAGCCATGAAATCGGGGCTACCTACGAGCAGTACTTC
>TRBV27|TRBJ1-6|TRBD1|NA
CASSAGQGRNSPLHF
TGTGCCAGCAGTGCCGGACAGGGGAGGAACTCACCCCTCCACTTT
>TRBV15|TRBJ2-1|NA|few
CATSRQGNEQFF
TGTGCCACCAGCAGACAGGGAAATGAGCAGTTCTTC
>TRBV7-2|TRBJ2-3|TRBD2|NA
CASSLVSSGVLADTQYF
TGTGCCAGCAGCTTAGTTAGTAGCGGGGTCCTCGCGGATACGCAGTATTTT
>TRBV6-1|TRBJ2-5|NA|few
CASSEARAGLGETQYF
TGTGCCAGCAGTGAAGCGCGGGCAGGTTTAGGAGAGACCCAGTACTTC
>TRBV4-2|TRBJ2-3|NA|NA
CASSQEASSGDTQYF
TGTGCCAGCAGCCAAGAAGCTAGCTCAGGGGATACGCAGTATTTT
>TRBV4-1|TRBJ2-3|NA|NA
CASSQDYPRDGSDTQYF
TGCGCCAGCAGCCAAGATTATCCCAGGGATGGGTCAGATACGCAGTATTTT
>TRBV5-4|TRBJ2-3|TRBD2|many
CASREAGGRSTDTQYF
TGTGCCAGCAGAGAAGCGGGGGGGCGAAGCACAGATACGCAGTATTTT
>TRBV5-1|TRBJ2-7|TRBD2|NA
CASSLARTSGYNEQYF
TGCGCCAGCAGCTTGGCTAGGACTAGCGGTTACAATGAGCAGTACTTC
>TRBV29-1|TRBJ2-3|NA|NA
CSVGGSRADTQYF
TGCAGCGTTGGTGGGTCTCGTGCAGATACGCAGTATTTT
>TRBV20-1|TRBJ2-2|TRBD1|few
CADRDGTGELFF
TGCGCTGACAGGGACGGAACCGGGGAGCTGTTTTTT
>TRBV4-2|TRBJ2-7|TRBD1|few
CASSHRQGARYEQYF
TGTGCCAGCAGCCACCGACAGGGGGCAAGGTACGAGCAGTACTTC
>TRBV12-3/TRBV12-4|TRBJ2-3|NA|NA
CANRTTADTQYF
TGTGCCAACAGAACCACAGCAGATACGCAGTATTTT
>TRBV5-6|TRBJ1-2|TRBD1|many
CASSLGTGGFGYTF
TGTGCCAGCAGCTTGGGGACAGGGGGCTTTGGCTACACCTTC
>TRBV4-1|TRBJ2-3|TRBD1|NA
CASRLSGQNTDTQYF
TGCGCCAGCAGACTGTCGGGACAGAACACAGATACGCAGTATTTT
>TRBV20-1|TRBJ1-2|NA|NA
CSARDRTGLGYGYTF
TGCAGCGCTAGAGATAGGACGGGGTTAGGCTATGGCTACACCTTC
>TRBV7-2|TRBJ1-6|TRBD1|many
CASSWKGQNSPLHF
TGTGCCAGCAGCTGGAAGGGACAGAATTCACCCCTCCACTTT
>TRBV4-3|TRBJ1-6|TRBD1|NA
CASSQEDRGLNSPLHF
TGCGCCAGCAGCCAAGAGGACAGGGGGCTGAATTCACCCCTCCACTTT
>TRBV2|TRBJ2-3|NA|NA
CASSTGWGATDTQYF
TGTGCCAGCAGTACGGGATGGGGGGCGACAGATACGCAGTATTTT
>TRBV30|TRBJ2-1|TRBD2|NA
CAWSVLAGYNEQFF
TGTGCCTGGAGTGTACTAGCGGGGTATAATGAGCAGTTCTTC
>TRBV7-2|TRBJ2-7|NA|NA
CASSLERDVYEQYF
TGTGCCAGCAGCTTAGAAAGGGATGTTTACGAGCAGTACTTC
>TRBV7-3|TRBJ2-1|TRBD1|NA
CASSPNPTGAEQFF
TGTGCCAGCAGTCCAAATCCTACAGGGGCCGAGCAGTTCTTC
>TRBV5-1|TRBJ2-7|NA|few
CASSLEHEQYF
TGCGCCAGCAGCTTGGAGCACGAGCAGTACTTC
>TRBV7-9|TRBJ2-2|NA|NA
CANSLFPGNTGELFF
TGTGCCAACAGCTTATTTCCGGGGAACACCGGGGAGCTGTTTTTT
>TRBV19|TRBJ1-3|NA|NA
CASRLAAGNTIYF
TGTGCCAGTAGGCTGGCAGCTGGAAACACCATATATTTT
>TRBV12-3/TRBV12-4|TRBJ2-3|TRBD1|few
CAISGQGGTDTQYF
TGTGCCATATCGGGACAGGGGGGCACAGATACGCAGTATTTT
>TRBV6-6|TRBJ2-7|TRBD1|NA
CASGTGAHEQYF
TGTGCCAGCGGTACAGGGGCCCACGAGCAGTACTTC